The rows below give T cell receptor beta chains drawn from one sample of a study of cytomegalovirus exposure and HLA in healthy donors. Repertoires were generated with immunoSEQ multiplex PCR, while TCRdb's copy carries only in-frame clones and drops some. This table holds 150,000 to 200,000 clones, roughly 70% found once. The specimen sequenced was PBMCs. The origin of the receptors is a man in his thirties or forties in good health and CMV-seropositive. The CDR3 runs from the conserved cysteine through the conserved F or W. The D gene is left open where the match is weak. Rows may omit the clone size; those that give it use once, few, many or a size class.

V gene: TRBV9; clone size: NA; D gene: NA; J gene: TRBJ2-3; CDR3 protein: CASSVAVGGRMDTQYF; CDR3 DNA: TGTGCCAGCAGCGTAGCGGTTGGTGGGAGAATGGATACGCAGTATTTT
V gene: TRBV4-2; clone size: NA; D gene: TRBD2; J gene: TRBJ2-1; CDR3 protein: CASSQEGEGGYNEQFF; CDR3 DNA: TGTGCCAGCAGCCAAGAAGGGGAGGGTGGGTACAATGAGCAGTTCTTC
V gene: TRBV10-2; clone size: NA; D gene: NA; J gene: TRBJ2-7; CDR3 protein: CASSESRGFNEQYF; CDR3 DNA: TGCGCCAGCAGTGAGTCACGGGGGTTCAACGAGCAGTACTTC
V gene: TRBV27; clone size: NA; D gene: TRBD2; J gene: TRBJ2-5; CDR3 protein: CASSLSGRAEETQYF; CDR3 DNA: TGTGCCAGCAGTTTATCCGGGAGGGCCGAAGAGACCCAGTACTTC
V gene: TRBV2; clone size: NA; D gene: TRBD2; J gene: TRBJ2-5; CDR3 protein: CASILADLSSEQYF; CDR3 DNA: TGTGCCAGCATACTAGCGGACTTATCTTCGGAGCAGTACTTC
V gene: TRBV30; clone size: few; D gene: NA; J gene: TRBJ2-6; CDR3 protein: CAWSYGSGANVLTF; CDR3 DNA: TGTGCCTGGAGTTACGGCTCTGGGGCCAACGTCCTGACTTTC
V gene: TRBV9; clone size: NA; D gene: NA; J gene: TRBJ2-7; CDR3 protein: CASSVAIANEQYF; CDR3 DNA: TGTGCCAGCAGCGTAGCTATTGCGAATGAGCAGTACTTC
V gene: TRBV27; clone size: NA; D gene: TRBD2; J gene: TRBJ2-7; CDR3 protein: CASTPRGLAGFYEQYF; CDR3 DNA: TGTGCCAGCACCCCTCGGGGGCTAGCGGGATTTTACGAGCAGTACTTC
V gene: TRBV6-1; clone size: few; D gene: NA; J gene: TRBJ1-2; CDR3 protein: CASSPPQGLVDGYTF; CDR3 DNA: TGTGCCAGCAGTCCCCCTCAGGGGCTTGTGGATGGCTACACCTTC
V gene: TRBV6-6; clone size: few; D gene: NA; J gene: TRBJ1-5; CDR3 protein: CASSRDSYNQPQHF; CDR3 DNA: TGTGCCAGCAGTCGCGACAGCTACAATCAGCCCCAGCATTTT
V gene: TRBV12-5; clone size: NA; D gene: TRBD2; J gene: TRBJ2-7; CDR3 protein: CASGLSGGLGEQYF; CDR3 DNA: TGTGCTAGTGGTTTGAGCGGGGGGCTGGGAGAGCAGTACTTC
V gene: TRBV15; clone size: few; D gene: TRBD1; J gene: TRBJ1-3; CDR3 protein: CATSRDWTGSLSGNTIYF; CDR3 DNA: TGTGCCACCAGCAGAGATTGGACAGGGTCGCTCTCTGGAAACACCATATATTTT
V gene: TRBV19; clone size: NA; D gene: NA; J gene: TRBJ1-5; CDR3 protein: CASSRQAGEPQHF; CDR3 DNA: TGTGCCAGTAGCCGACAGGCCGGTGAGCCCCAGCATTTT
V gene: TRBV7-8; clone size: few; D gene: NA; J gene: TRBJ2-7; CDR3 protein: CASSAGPELAYEQYF; CDR3 DNA: TGTGCCAGCAGCGCAGGTCCCGAACTCGCATACGAGCAGTACTTC
V gene: TRBV5-1; clone size: few; D gene: TRBD1; J gene: TRBJ2-7; CDR3 protein: CVSSWTGTYEQYF; CDR3 DNA: TGCGTCAGCAGTTGGACAGGGACCTACGAGCAGTACTTC
V gene: TRBV4-1; clone size: NA; D gene: NA; J gene: TRBJ1-1; CDR3 protein: CASSRTVENTEAFF; CDR3 DNA: TGCGCCAGCAGTCGGACAGTTGAGAACACTGAAGCTTTCTTT
V gene: TRBV7-2; clone size: NA; D gene: NA; J gene: TRBJ2-5; CDR3 protein: CASSSGLQETQYF; CDR3 DNA: TGTGCCAGCAGCTCCGGACTACAAGAGACCCAGTACTTC
V gene: TRBV27; clone size: NA; D gene: NA; J gene: TRBJ2-3; CDR3 protein: CASSLEFYPGISTDTQYF; CDR3 DNA: TGTGCCAGCAGTTTAGAATTTTACCCAGGGATTAGCACAGATACGCAGTATTTT
V gene: TRBV7-2; clone size: few; D gene: TRBD2; J gene: TRBJ2-3; CDR3 protein: CASSYSGGSADTQYF; CDR3 DNA: TGTGCCAGCAGCTACTCGGGCGGGAGCGCAGATACGCAGTATTTT
V gene: TRBV7-6; clone size: NA; D gene: NA; J gene: TRBJ2-2; CDR3 protein: CASSLVAGPGELFF; CDR3 DNA: TGTGCCAGCAGCTTAGTTGCGGGGCCCGGGGAGCTGTTTTTT
V gene: TRBV5-1; clone size: NA; D gene: NA; J gene: TRBJ2-1; CDR3 protein: CASSLVAGANNEQFF; CDR3 DNA: TGCGCCAGCAGCTTGGTTGCAGGGGCAAACAATGAGCAGTTCTTC
V gene: TRBV6-1; clone size: NA; D gene: TRBD2; J gene: TRBJ2-7; CDR3 protein: CAISERLAGASYEQYF; CDR3 DNA: TGTGCCATCAGTGAGAGACTAGCGGGGGCCTCCTACGAGCAGTACTTC
V gene: TRBV11-2; clone size: NA; D gene: NA; J gene: TRBJ1-2; CDR3 protein: CASSLAQGNGYTF; CDR3 DNA: TGTGCCAGCAGTTTAGCGCAGGGAAATGGCTACACCTTC
V gene: TRBV9; clone size: NA; D gene: NA; J gene: TRBJ2-7; CDR3 protein: CASSVESPGEQYF; CDR3 DNA: TGTGCCAGCAGCGTAGAATCGCCGGGCGAGCAGTACTTC
V gene: TRBV10-3; clone size: NA; D gene: TRBD2; J gene: TRBJ2-7; CDR3 protein: CAIAFSGTSGRRGPYEQYF; CDR3 DNA: TGTGCCATCGCATTCTCCGGGACTAGCGGGAGAAGGGGGCCCTACGAGCAGTACTTC
V gene: TRBV19; clone size: NA; D gene: NA; J gene: TRBJ2-7; CDR3 protein: CASESTETYEQYF; CDR3 DNA: TGTGCCAGCGAATCGACTGAAACCTACGAGCAGTACTTC
V gene: TRBV6-4; clone size: NA; D gene: TRBD1; J gene: TRBJ2-3; CDR3 protein: CASSVGGQETDTQYF; CDR3 DNA: TGTGCCAGCAGTGTCGGAGGACAGGAGACAGATACGCAGTATTTT
V gene: TRBV6-4; clone size: NA; D gene: TRBD2; J gene: TRBJ2-1; CDR3 protein: CASSETSGRAGEQFF; CDR3 DNA: TGTGCCAGCAGTGAGACTAGCGGGAGGGCAGGGGAGCAGTTCTTC
V gene: TRBV14; clone size: NA; D gene: NA; J gene: TRBJ2-5; CDR3 protein: CASSLSETQYF; CDR3 DNA: TGTGCCAGCAGCTTATCGGAGACCCAGTACTTC
V gene: TRBV4-1; clone size: NA; D gene: NA; J gene: TRBJ2-7; CDR3 protein: CASSPRQSYEQYF; CDR3 DNA: TGCGCCAGCAGCCCCCGACAGTCCTACGAGCAGTACTTC
V gene: TRBV28; clone size: NA; D gene: NA; J gene: TRBJ2-5; CDR3 protein: CASSPNPGETQYF; CDR3 DNA: TGTGCCAGCAGTCCTAATCCGGGGGAGACCCAGTACTTC
V gene: TRBV5-1; clone size: NA; D gene: NA; J gene: TRBJ2-5; CDR3 protein: CASSSGGSQETQYF; CDR3 DNA: TGCGCCAGCAGCTCCGGTGGGAGTCAGGAGACCCAGTACTTC
V gene: TRBV5-1; clone size: NA; D gene: NA; J gene: TRBJ2-2; CDR3 protein: CASSVEHGTIVGTGELFF; CDR3 DNA: TGCGCCAGCAGCGTGGAACACGGGACAATCGTAGGAACCGGGGAGCTGTTTTTT
V gene: TRBV7-8; clone size: NA; D gene: TRBD2; J gene: TRBJ2-2; CDR3 protein: CASSWTSGRAGELFF; CDR3 DNA: TGTGCCAGCAGCTGGACTAGCGGGAGGGCCGGGGAGCTGTTTTTT
V gene: TRBV30; clone size: NA; D gene: TRBD1; J gene: TRBJ2-5; CDR3 protein: CARDRGRGPREQYF; CDR3 DNA: TGTGCCAGGGACAGGGGCCGCGGGCCTCGGGAGCAGTACTTC
V gene: TRBV25-1; clone size: once; D gene: NA; J gene: TRBJ2-7; CDR3 protein: CASSLGGVSYEQYF; CDR3 DNA: TGTGCCAGCAGTCTCGGAGGGGTCTCCTACGAGCAGTACTTC
V gene: TRBV6-5; clone size: NA; D gene: TRBD2; J gene: TRBJ2-7; CDR3 protein: CASSYSGLAPVSEQYF; CDR3 DNA: TGTGCCAGCAGTTACTCGGGACTAGCGCCAGTCTCCGAGCAGTACTTC
V gene: TRBV11-1; clone size: NA; D gene: TRBD1; J gene: TRBJ1-2; CDR3 protein: CASSPQPGQLNYGYTF; CDR3 DNA: TGTGCCAGCAGCCCTCAACCGGGACAGCTCAACTATGGCTACACCTTC
V gene: TRBV28; clone size: NA; D gene: NA; J gene: TRBJ1-1; CDR3 protein: CASSFPKLLNTEAFF; CDR3 DNA: TGTGCCAGCAGTTTTCCAAAGCTGCTGAACACTGAAGCTTTCTTT
V gene: TRBV6-5; clone size: NA; D gene: NA; J gene: TRBJ2-2; CDR3 protein: CASSYSGATGELFF; CDR3 DNA: TGTGCCAGCAGTTACTCAGGGGCTACCGGGGAGCTGTTTTTT
V gene: TRBV30; clone size: few; D gene: TRBD1; J gene: TRBJ1-1; CDR3 protein: CAWSVGTGVVGTEAFF; CDR3 DNA: TGTGCCTGGAGTGTGGGTACAGGGGTGGTGGGCACTGAAGCTTTCTTT
V gene: TRBV13; clone size: few; D gene: NA; J gene: TRBJ2-7; CDR3 protein: CASSPPGESLGEQYF; CDR3 DNA: TGTGCCAGCAGTCCGCCAGGGGAATCCCTGGGGGAGCAGTACTTC
V gene: TRBV6-6; clone size: NA; D gene: TRBD2; J gene: TRBJ2-5; CDR3 protein: CASSYSRLAGGETQYF; CDR3 DNA: TGTGCCAGCAGTTACTCACGACTAGCGGGAGGGGAGACCCAGTACTTC
V gene: TRBV7-3; clone size: NA; D gene: NA; J gene: TRBJ2-1; CDR3 protein: CASSKSGEQFF; CDR3 DNA: TGTGCCAGCAGCAAATCGGGGGAGCAGTTCTTC
V gene: TRBV5-5; clone size: NA; D gene: TRBD1; J gene: TRBJ1-5; CDR3 protein: CASSLAGGYSNQPQHF; CDR3 DNA: TGTGCCAGCAGCTTGGCAGGGGGCTATAGCAATCAGCCCCAGCATTTT
V gene: TRBV5-1; clone size: NA; D gene: TRBD2; J gene: TRBJ2-3; CDR3 protein: CASSLGLAGWDTQYF; CDR3 DNA: TGCGCCAGCAGCTTGGGACTAGCGGGATGGGATACGCAGTATTTT
V gene: TRBV28; clone size: few; D gene: NA; J gene: TRBJ2-7; CDR3 protein: CASSFPNRVDEQYF; CDR3 DNA: TGTGCCAGCAGTTTCCCAAACCGGGTCGACGAGCAGTACTTC
V gene: TRBV9; clone size: NA; D gene: TRBD2; J gene: TRBJ2-7; CDR3 protein: CASSLSGRGSYEQYF; CDR3 DNA: TGTGCCAGCAGCTTAAGCGGGAGGGGCTCCTACGAGCAGTACTTC